This entry features one T cell receptor beta chain sequence. The antigen is undetermined. Points from the study as a whole: Larger-cohort validation covered only one TCR beta V-J rearrangement. Tumor-infiltrating Treg TCR alpha and beta sequences overlapped most with tumor naive CD4+ T cells, then blood naive. Tumor memory CD4+ T cell TCR gene usage was found to cluster with blood and lymph node memory CD4+ cells and with lymph node naive CD4+ cells.

The germline gives CDR1 SGHTA, CDR2 FQGNSA. This CDR3 contains 16 residues. V lost 1 base and J lost 5; bases outside the gene matches: 6. Constant-region reverse primers amplified full-length variable regions, followed by semi-nested Nested Universal Primer A PCR. TCRdb recomputed calls from the 5' RACE reads with MiXCR, one row per CDR3 protein. This sample has approximately 47,000 distinct CDR3 sequences; around 26% occur once, and the top ten carry roughly 2%. The chain recombines TRBV7-2 with TRBJ2-7; the match to TRBD2 covers 12 bases. The source material was naive CD4+ T cells sorted from blood. The subset here: naive CD4+ T cells, CD4+CD45RA+CD25-. The sequence was obtained from a female donor with breast cancer. Written as DNA, the CDR3 is TGTGCCAGCAGCTTAGGGACTAGCGGGATTCCCCACGAGCAGTACTTC. This translates into CASSLGTSGIPHEQYF.